The 25 T cell receptor beta chains presented below share a single source sample, sequenced in a study of radiotherapy plus CTLA-4 blockade in lung cancer. Assay: immunoSEQ multiplex PCR; the TCRdb copy retains only in-frame clones and omits some. The sample includes some 73,000 clones, about four fifths of them seen just once. Material: peripheral blood, obtained from a patient treated with radiotherapy plus ipilimumab. The receptors were gathered from a human donor with non-small cell lung cancer who had stable disease on radiotherapy plus ipilimumab.

The chain has TRBV9 and TRBJ2-3, with 14 bases that match TRBD2. J gave up 3 bases and V 0 bases, and 9 bases lay outside the gene matches. Germline CDR1 SGDLS, CDR2 YYNGEE. The CDR3 spans 19 residues. The CDR3 sequence: CASSVATWTSGRKTDTQYF. CDR3 DNA sequence: TGTGCCAGCAGCGTAGCTACTTGGACTAGCGGGAGGAAAACAGATACGCAGTATTTT.

The chain carries TRBV9 and TRBJ2-2; TRBD2 might be the D (5 bases). The ends were cut back, 4 bases at V and 2 bases at J, with 12 bases in the middle. From germline, CDR1 is SGDLS and CDR2 YYNGEE. There are 15 residues in the CDR3. CDR3 nucleotide sequence: TGTGCCAGCAGCCCTGGCGGGTCCAACACCGGGGAGCTGTTTTTT. Its protein product is CASSPGGSNTGELFF.

The chain uses TRBV11-3 and TRBJ2-1; 9 bases match TRBD2. Looked up from germline, CDR1 is SGHNT and CDR2 is YENEEA. J was trimmed by 2 bases and V by 8 bases; bases with no gene match: 4. CDR3 size: 14 residues. This chain's CDR3 is CASGRGGPYNEQFF. The CDR3 bases are TGTGCCAGCGGGCGGGGGGGCCCCTACAATGAGCAGTTCTTC.

The V and J genes are TRBV9 and TRBJ2-3, with a tentative D call TRBD1 (6 bases). V gave up 0 bases and J gave up 1 base, with 15 bases separating them. The V gene's germline CDR1 is SGDLS and CDR2 YYNGEE. The CDR3 sequence is 17 residues long. CDR3 in DNA: TGTGCCAGCAGCGTAGCTTTGGGGGCTGCGCGCACAGATACGCAGTATTTT. Translated, it gives CASSVALGAARTDTQYF.

The chain is built from TRBV10-1 and TRBJ2-3; tentatively, D is TRBD2 (7 bases). The V gene's germline CDR1 is WNHNN and CDR2 SYGVQD (reference sequence). The CDR3 sequence is 13 residues long. V shed 3 bases and J shed 11 bases, with 15 bases lying between them. CDR3 in amino acids: CASSEAGRGGQYF. CDR3 DNA sequence: TGCGCCAGCAGTGAAGCGGGGAGAGGGGGGCAGTATTTT.

The chain links TRBV7-3 to TRBJ2-4; a possible D gene is TRBD2 (6 bases). The CDR3 loop spans 13 amino acids. V dropped 5 bases and J dropped 4 bases, with 9 bases sitting between them. Germline CDR1 reads SGHTA; CDR2 reads FQGTGA. Written as DNA, the CDR3 is TGTGCCAGCAGCCCGGAGGGAAAAAACATTCAGTACTTC. Protein: CASSPEGKNIQYF.

V is TRBV10-3 and J is TRBJ2-7, with D possibly being TRBD1 (5 bases). Germline-derived CDR1 and CDR2 are ENHRY and SYGVKD. V was shortened by 3 bases and J by 5 bases, with 11 bases between the two germline ends. The CDR3 is made up of 13 amino acids. The CDR3: CAISETPTDEQYF. CDR3 coding DNA: TGTGCCATCAGTGAAACTCCGACAGACGAGCAGTACTTC.

The chain combines TRBV7-8 with TRBJ1-5; D gene uncertain. The CDR3 extends over 17 amino acids. Germline assignment: CDR1 SGHVS and CDR2 FQNEAQ. With 5 bases removed from V and 4 bases from J, the gap between germline ends came to 21 bases. In DNA, the CDR3 is TGTGCCAGCAGCCCTCCGCTTAGGGTGGGAGCGAATCAGCCCCAGCATTTT. Translation: CASSPPLRVGANQPQHF.

The chain links TRBV5-6 to TRBJ2-3, with D perhaps TRBD1 or TRBD2 (5 bases each). Trimming shortened V by 1 base and J by 3 bases, and 18 bases separated the two germline ends. Germline values: CDR1 SGHDT, CDR2 YYEEEE. This CDR3 is built from 17 residues. The CDR3 loop is CASSLYGDLTGTDTQYF. DNA for the CDR3: TGTGCCAGCAGCTTGTACGGGGACCTGACCGGAACAGATACGCAGTATTTT.

This chain connects TRBV28 to TRBJ1-5; 8 bases are shared with TRBD1. The trim removed 5 bases at V and 1 base at J, leaving 1 base unmatched. Germline CDR1 reads MDHEN; CDR2 reads SYDVKM. There are 14 residues in the CDR3. The CDR3 here is CASSRDRSNQPQHF. The CDR3 DNA sequence: TGTGCCAGCAGTCGGGACAGGAGCAATCAGCCCCAGCATTTT.

This chain connects TRBV28 to TRBJ1-5, with D maybe TRBD1 (6 bases). The CDR3 is made up of 15 amino acids. Trimming took off 3 bases at V and 5 bases at J, with 14 bases between the two ends. In germline, CDR1 is MDHEN, CDR2 SYDVKM. CDR3 amino acids: CASSFDYRVHQPQHF. CDR3 coding DNA: TGTGCCAGCAGTTTCGACTACAGGGTCCATCAGCCCCAGCATTTT. The full variable domain, with the rest looked up from reference TRBV28 and TRBJ1-5, is DVKVTQSSRYLVKRTGEKVFLECVQDMDHENMFWYRQDPGLGLRLIYFSYDVKMKEKGDIPEGYSVSREKKERFSLILESASTNQTSMYLCASSFDYRVHQPQHFGDGTRLSIL.

Only one count was recorded for this clone. The CDR3 protein is CASSDSGGQPWGYTF. In DNA form, the CDR3 reads TGTGCCAGCAGTGACTCGGGGGGACAGCCCTGGGGCTACACCTTC. This chain connects TRBV6-4 to TRBJ1-2; 7 nucleotides align to TRBD1. Germline CDR1 and CDR2: MRHNA and SNTAGT. V dropped 0 bases and J dropped 8; count of bases not matched to a gene: 9. The CDR3 spans 15 residues.

This rearrangement joins TRBV5-1 to TRBJ2-7; D may be TRBD1 (6 bases). This CDR3 has 14 amino acids. Trimming left V 0 bases short and J 6 bases short, with 13 bases between. Germline CDR1 SGHRS, CDR2 YFSETQ. The CDR3 spells CASSLDRVGGEQYF. CDR3 sequence (DNA): TGCGCCAGCAGCTTGGACAGGGTTGGAGGCGAGCAGTACTTC.

The chain combines TRBV11-2 with TRBJ2-5, with D unresolved. CDR1 and CDR2 (germline): SGHAT, FQNNGV. V was trimmed by 0 bases and J by 13 bases, leaving 15 bases between them. CDR3 length equals 13 residues. In DNA, the CDR3 is TGTGCCAGCAGCTTAGATGCCGGTGGATTCTCGTACTTC. This codes for CASSLDAGGFSYF.

This clone was seen once. This chain connects TRBV5-6 to TRBJ1-3; the D gene is possibly TRBD1 (5 bases). CDR3 length: 15 residues. V gave up 4 bases and J gave up 0 bases, with 11 bases separating them. The germline V gene encodes CDR1 SGHDT and CDR2 YYEEEE. For the CDR3, the DNA is TGTGCCAGCAGCCGGGGCATGTACTCTGGAAACACCATATATTTT. Amino acid sequence: CASSRGMYSGNTIYF.

The CDR3 DNA reads TGTGCCAGCAGCGTAGCTGGGCAGCCTAACTATGGCTACACCTTC. Amino acid sequence: CASSVAGQPNYGYTF. This chain joins TRBV9 and TRBJ1-2; D uncertain. V lost 0 bases, J lost 0 bases, and 9 bases lay in between. Germline V gene lookup returns CDR1 SGDLS and CDR2 YYNGEE. The CDR3 is 15 amino acids.

V is TRBV6-1 and J is TRBJ2-4, with a weak D call TRBD1 (7 bases). Trimming removed 4 bases from V and 9 bases from J, with 16 bases in between. Looked up from germline, CDR1 is MNHNS and CDR2 is SASEGT. CDR3 size: 14 residues. The CDR3 nucleotides read TGTGCCAGCAGTGCGAAGGAGGGGGCGGCCATTCAGTACTTC. Its translation: CASSAKEGAAIQYF.

This clone has more than one count but fewer than ten. The junction does not match germline at one end; this may be a read error. J is TRBJ2-1 and V is TRBV7-2; the D call may be TRBD1 or TRBD2 (5 bases each). Germline V lookup: CDR1 SGHTA, CDR2 FQGNSA. The CDR3 length is 11 residues. CDR3 nucleotides: TGTGCCAGCAGCTTCGGGACCCCGGCGGTCTTC. It translates to CASSFGTPAVF.

The chain links TRBV7-8 to TRBJ2-1; no firm D call. The germline V and J ends were trimmed by 0 bases and 9 bases, with 6 bases remaining between them. The CDR3 contains 12 residues. Germline-derived CDR1 and CDR2 are SGHVS and FQNEAQ. CDR3 nucleotides: TGTGCCAGCAGCTTAGCCCACGGTGAGCAGTTCTTC. Encoded protein: CASSLAHGEQFF.

The rearrangement joins TRBV9 to TRBJ2-5, with 9 bases aligning to TRBD2. The J segment lost 2 bases and the V segment lost 2 bases, leaving 4 bases of the junction unmatched. The CDR3 contains 15 residues. Germline V gene sequence: CDR1 SGDLS, CDR2 YYNGEE. The CDR3 loop reads CASSVSSGAQETQYF. The CDR3 nucleotides read TGTGCCAGCAGCGTTTCTAGCGGGGCGCAAGAGACCCAGTACTTC.

For the CDR3, the DNA is TGTGCCAGCATGGAGTCAGGGTGGAACACTGAAGCTTTCTTT. Its translation: CASMESGWNTEAFF. The chain is built from TRBV28 and TRBJ1-1; D may be TRBD1 (5 bases). This CDR3 is built from 14 residues. The ends were cut back, 7 bases at V and 1 base at J, with 13 bases in the middle. CDR1 is MDHEN and CDR2 is SYDVKM in the germline V gene.

CDR3 nucleotides: TGTGCCAGCTCGCCCAGGGAGGCGCGAAGGGAGACCCAGTACTTC. Its translation: CASSPREARRETQYF. The chain employs TRBV18 and TRBJ2-5, with D possibly TRBD2 on 6 matching bases. V was shortened by 6 bases and J by 5 bases, with 19 bases between the two germline ends. The CDR3 consists of 15 residues. Germline values: CDR1 KGHSH, CDR2 LQKENI. Full variable domain (outside the CDR3, taken from reference TRBV18 and TRBJ2-5): NAGVMQNPRHLVRRRGQEARLRCSPMKGHSHVYWYRQLPEEGLKFMVYLQKENIIDESGMPKERFSAEFPKEGPSILRIQQVVRGDSAAYFCASSPREARRETQYFGPGTRLLVL.

The chain combines TRBV28 with TRBJ1-2, with 9 bases identical to TRBD1. The V segment lost 9 bases and the J segment 8 bases; nucleotides outside the gene matches: 7. Germline CDR1 MDHEN, CDR2 SYDVKM. This CDR3 contains 12 residues. Here the CDR3 DNA reads TGTGCCAGTACACAGGGGGCTAAAGGCTACACCTTC. The encoded protein is CASTQGAKGYTF.

V is TRBV7-2 and J is TRBJ2-1; TRBD2 matches 7 bases. CDR1 is SGHTA and CDR2 is FQGNSA in the germline V gene. Trimming cost V 5 bases and J 0 bases; bases outside gene matches: 4. The CDR3 sequence is 15 residues long. The CDR3 nucleotides are TGTGCCAGCAGCCCTAGCGGAAGCTCCTACAATGAGCAGTTCTTC. Protein product: CASSPSGSSYNEQFF.

This chain connects TRBV15 to TRBJ2-7; 7 bases map to TRBD2. The trim removed 3 bases at V and 4 bases at J, leaving 15 bases unmatched. Germline V gives CDR1 LNHNV, CDR2 YYDKDF (reference sequence). The CDR3 contains 17 residues. This CDR3 is CATSRGGERDLYYEQYF. CDR3 bases: TGTGCCACCAGCAGGGGGGGGGAGCGGGACTTATATTACGAGCAGTACTTC.